The rows below give T cell receptor beta chains drawn from one sample of a study of early T cells in non-severe SARS-CoV-2 infection. Via MiXCR, TCRdb re-called the 5' RACE reads, giving one row per CDR3 protein. The repertoire holds fewer than 60,000 distinct CDR3 sequences, with about 9.3% as singletons. The material sequenced was whole blood. Receptors originate from an adult who was a healthcare worker with PCR-confirmed SARS-CoV-2 infection or an uninfected control (not recorded which). Each CDR3 is given with its conserved first and last residue. Clone size is not always given. Where it is, it says once, few, many or a class for expanded clones.

abundance: .; j_gene: TRBJ1-2; v_gene: TRBV18; CDR3aa: CASSPVDRANYGYTF
abundance: many; j_gene: TRBJ2-1; v_gene: TRBV7-7; CDR3aa: CASSAGTSGSVENEQFF
abundance: .; j_gene: TRBJ2-1; v_gene: TRBV7-9; CDR3aa: CASNLGTSSNEQFF
abundance: many; j_gene: TRBJ1-1; v_gene: TRBV5-4; CDR3aa: CASSFGQGSGTEAFF
abundance: many; j_gene: TRBJ2-7; v_gene: TRBV11-2; CDR3aa: CASSPRLAGLYEQYF
abundance: few; j_gene: TRBJ2-4; v_gene: TRBV5-1; CDR3aa: CASSLATSGKNIQYF
abundance: many; j_gene: TRBJ2-1; v_gene: TRBV24-1; CDR3aa: CATSDLWYGQFF
abundance: many; j_gene: TRBJ2-7; v_gene: TRBV6-6; CDR3aa: CASSLLSTRSSYEQYF
abundance: many; j_gene: TRBJ2-5; v_gene: TRBV5-4; CDR3aa: CASSPGGPSNKETQYF
abundance: .; j_gene: TRBJ1-3; v_gene: TRBV7-9; CDR3aa: CASSLVSSGNTIYF
abundance: .; j_gene: TRBJ2-1; v_gene: TRBV9; CDR3aa: CASSGQGSYNEQFF
abundance: few; j_gene: TRBJ2-7; v_gene: TRBV11-1; CDR3aa: CASSKTDRDYEQYF
abundance: many; j_gene: TRBJ2-2; v_gene: TRBV6-5; CDR3aa: CASSNSRDLNTGELFF
abundance: many; j_gene: TRBJ1-1; v_gene: TRBV28; CDR3aa: CASREGKTEAFF